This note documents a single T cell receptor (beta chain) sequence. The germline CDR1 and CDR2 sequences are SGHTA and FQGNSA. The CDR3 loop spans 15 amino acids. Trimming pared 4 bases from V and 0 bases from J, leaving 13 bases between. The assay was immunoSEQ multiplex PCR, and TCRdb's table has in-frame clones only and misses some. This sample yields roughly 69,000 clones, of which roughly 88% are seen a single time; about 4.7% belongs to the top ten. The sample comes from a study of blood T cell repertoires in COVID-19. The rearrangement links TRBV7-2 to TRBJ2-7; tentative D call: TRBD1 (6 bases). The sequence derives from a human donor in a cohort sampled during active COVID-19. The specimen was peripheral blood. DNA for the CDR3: TGTGCCAGCAGCTCCGGTATAGGGGGCTCCTACGAGCAGTACTTC. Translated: CASSSGIGGSYEQYF.